This T cell receptor beta chain was captured by sequencing in a study of cytomegalovirus exposure and HLA in healthy donors. Study background: Both the roughly 120 validation repertoires and the 600 to 750 first-cohort repertoires used the same platform, as reported by a later analysis.

Some clones are missing from TCRdb's copy, which holds only in-frame ones; the method was immunoSEQ multiplex PCR. The sample has 150,000 to 200,000 clones; roughly nine tenths are singletons. Study conclusions and caveats: Rare TCR sequences dominated, though some public TCRs recurred in many donors. Investigators reported 150 to 200 TCR beta chains as tied to cytomegalovirus.

As regards this clone: Antigen specificity is unknown.

This receptor was identified in a woman aged 18-35 years in good health and CMV-seropositive. Sequencing was performed on PBMCs.

The CDR3 DNA reads as TGTGCCAGCAGTCCGCTAGCGGGGGGGCCCAAAGAGACCCAGTACTTC. Translating it yields CASSPLAGGPKETQYF. The V call is TRBV5-7, the J call TRBJ2-5, with 12 bases aligning to TRBD2. TRBV5-7 is recorded as an ORF, its role being uncertain. With 5 bases clipped from V and 3 bases from J, the junction kept 8 bases outside the gene matches. The CDR3 contains 16 residues.